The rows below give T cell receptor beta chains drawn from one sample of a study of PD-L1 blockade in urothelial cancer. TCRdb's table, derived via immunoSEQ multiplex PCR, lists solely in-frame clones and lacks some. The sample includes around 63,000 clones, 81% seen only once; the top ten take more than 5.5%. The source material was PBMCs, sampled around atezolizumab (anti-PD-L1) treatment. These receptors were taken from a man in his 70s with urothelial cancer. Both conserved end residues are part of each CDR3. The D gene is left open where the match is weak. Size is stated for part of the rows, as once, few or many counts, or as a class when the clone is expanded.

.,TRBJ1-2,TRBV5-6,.,TGTGCCAGCAGCCCGAGGATAAGCAATGGCTACACCTTC,CASSPRISNGYTF
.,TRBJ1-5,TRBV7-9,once,TGTGCCAGCAGCCCCACCGGACAGAGCAATCAGCCCCAGCATTTT,CASSPTGQSNQPQHF
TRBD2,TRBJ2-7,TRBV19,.,TGTGCCAGTAGCTCCCCGAGGGCTAGCGGATCCTACGAGCAGTACTTC,CASSSPRASGSYEQYF
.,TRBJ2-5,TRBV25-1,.,TGTGCCAGCAGCTACGGAGGGGCCGAGACCCAGTACTTC,CASSYGGAETQYF
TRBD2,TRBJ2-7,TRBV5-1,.,TGCGCCAGCAGCTTCACCGGGACTAGCGGGGGGCCGGCCTACGAGCAGTACTTC,CASSFTGTSGGPAYEQYF
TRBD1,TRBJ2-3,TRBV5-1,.,TGCGCCAGCAGTCCCGGGACAGGGGGCTCAGATACGCAGTATTTT,CASSPGTGGSDTQYF
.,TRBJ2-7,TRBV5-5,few,TGTGCCAGCAGCTTGTCGGGTTCGCAGGGTTACGAGCAGTACTTC,CASSLSGSQGYEQYF
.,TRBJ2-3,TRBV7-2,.,TGTGCCAGCAGCTTAGCCCTCAGCACAGATACGCAGTATTTT,CASSLALSTDTQYF
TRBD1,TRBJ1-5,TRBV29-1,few,TGCAGCGTTGCCGACAGGGCGGTGGATCAGCCCCAGCATTTT,CSVADRAVDQPQHF
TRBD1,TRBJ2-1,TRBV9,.,TGTGCCAGCAGCCCTAGACAGGGTCATGAGCAGTTCTTC,CASSPRQGHEQFF
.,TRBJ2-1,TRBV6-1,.,TGTGCCAGCAGTGAAGCGCTTATCGGGTCCTACAATGAGCAGTTCTTC,CASSEALIGSYNEQFF
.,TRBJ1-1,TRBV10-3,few,TGTGCCATCAGTGAGGGCATGACAACTTACACTGAAGCTTTCTTT,CAISEGMTTYTEAFF
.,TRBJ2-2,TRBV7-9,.,TGTGCCAGCAGCCTAGCGAGGGCCGGGGAGCTGTTTTTT,CASSLARAGELFF
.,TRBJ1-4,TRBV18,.,TGTGCCAGCTCATTGACAGCAACTAATGAAAAACTGTTTTTT,CASSLTATNEKLFF
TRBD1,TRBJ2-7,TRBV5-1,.,TGCGCCAGCAGCTTGCTACAGGGGCCCTCCTACGAGCAGTACTTC,CASSLLQGPSYEQYF
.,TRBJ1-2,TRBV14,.,TGTGCCAGCAGCCAAGGTCCCCCCGACTATGGCTACACCTTC,CASSQGPPDYGYTF
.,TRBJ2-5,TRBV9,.,TGTGCCAGCAGCGTAGGGCCCAGGACAGACATGCAAGAGACCCAGTACTTC,CASSVGPRTDMQETQYF
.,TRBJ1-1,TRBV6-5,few,TGTGCCAGCAGTTACGACAGCTTCATGAACACTGAAGCTTTCTTT,CASSYDSFMNTEAFF
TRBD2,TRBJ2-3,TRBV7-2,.,TGTGCCAGCAGGTCTCAAAGTGGCGGGGGAACAGATACGCAGTATTTT,CASRSQSGGGTDTQYF
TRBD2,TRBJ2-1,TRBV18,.,TGTGCCAGCTCACCCGGACTAGCGGGGAGGGATGAGCAGTTCTTC,CASSPGLAGRDEQFF
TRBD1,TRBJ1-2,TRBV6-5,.,TGTGCCAGCAGTCGGGACAGGGGCTATGGCTACACCTTC,CASSRDRGYGYTF
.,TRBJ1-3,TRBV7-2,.,TGTGCCAGCAGCTTGTTACGTGGCGGTAGCTCTGGAAACACCATATATTTT,CASSLLRGGSSGNTIYF
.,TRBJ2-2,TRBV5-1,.,TGCGCCAGCAGCTTGGCAGGACTTAACACCGGGGAGCTGTTTTTT,CASSLAGLNTGELFF
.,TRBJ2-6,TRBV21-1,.,TGTGCCAGCAGCCGAAAGGGGGGGACGAGCTCTGGGGCCAACGTCCTGACTTTC,CASSRKGGTSSGANVLTF
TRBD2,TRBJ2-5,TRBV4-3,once,TGCGCCAGCAGCCGGACTCTAGCGGGGAACCAAGAGACCCAGTACTTC,CASSRTLAGNQETQYF
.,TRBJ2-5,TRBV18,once,TGTGCCAGCTCACCAAGTGCCGAGCAAGAGACCCAGTACTTC,CASSPSAEQETQYF
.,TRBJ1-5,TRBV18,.,TGTGCCAGCTCACCATCAGGGGTTAGCAATCAGCCCCAGCATTTT,CASSPSGVSNQPQHF
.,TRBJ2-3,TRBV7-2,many,TGTGCCAGCAGCTTAGGGCGGGGAGCAACAGATACGCAGTATTTT,CASSLGRGATDTQYF
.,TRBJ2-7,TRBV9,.,TGTGCCAGCAGCGTAGACAGTAGCTCCTACGAGCAGTACTTC,CASSVDSSSYEQYF
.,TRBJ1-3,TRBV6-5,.,TGTGCCAGCAGCAGGGGAACTGGAAACACCATATATTTT,CASSRGTGNTIYF
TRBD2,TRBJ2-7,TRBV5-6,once,TGTGCCAGCAGCGTTGGGACTAGCGCATCCTACGAGCAGTACTTC,CASSVGTSASYEQYF
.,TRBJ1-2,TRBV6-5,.,TGTGCCAGCAGTTACCACAGGGCTAACTATGGCTACACCTTC,CASSYHRANYGYTF
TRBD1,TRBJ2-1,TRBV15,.,TGTGCCACCAGCAGAGATGGAGGGACAGGGGGCTTCTACAATGAGCAGTTCTTC,CATSRDGGTGGFYNEQFF